Below, 27 T cell receptor beta chains from the same sample are listed, as sequenced in a study of post-analysis software for immune sequencing data (dated by TCRdb to 2014 to 2015). The paper as a whole reports these results and caveats: Significantly higher frequencies in patients than in controls were found for roughly 5 TRBV segments, including TRBV5-6, TRBV5-1 and TRBV20-1.

Library construction relied on PCR. Sequenced using an Illumina HiSeq 2500. To reduce PCR and sequencing biases, unique molecular identifiers were incorporated into the TCR beta cDNA libraries. The raw public data were reprocessed by TCRdb itself: fastp quality trimming at Q25, MiXCR clonotype calling, in-frame beta chains only. Each entry merges the rows of one CDR3 protein and shows their most common DNA and genes. The sample records about 770,000 distinct CDR3 sequences, 46% of which are singletons. The ten largest clones capture 4.9% of the sample. Their antigens remain unidentified. Sequencing was performed on blood. The receptors stem from a girl aged 10-17 years with multiple sclerosis.

The rearrangement uses TRBV12-3 or TRBV12-4 and TRBJ2-5; D might be TRBD1 (6 bases). The end of the DNA fits TRBJ2-7 better, so the J call may be wrong. The CDR3 loop spans 14 amino acids. In DNA form, the CDR3 reads TGTGCCAGCAGGTTGGCCACCGCGACAGGCGAGCAGTACTTC. It is translated as CASRLATATGEQYF.

The chain combines TRBV6-4 with TRBJ2-1, with D hard to call. The CDR3 loop spans 12 amino acids. Germline V CDR1 and CDR2: MRHNA, SNTAGT. Between the trimmed V and J ends, which lost 3 bases and 5 bases, there was a span of 5 bases. CDR3 sequence: CASSEGNNEQFF. The CDR3 DNA reads TGTGCCAGCAGTGAAGGGAACAATGAGCAGTTCTTC.

CDR3 nucleotides: TGCGCCAGCAGTCAAACCGACAGGGCGGGGGGTAACGATACGCAGTATTTT. Amino acids: CASSQTDRAGGNDTQYF. J is TRBJ2-3 and V is TRBV10-2; possible D gene TRBD2, 8 bases. The CDR3 contains 17 residues. The germline gives CDR1 WSHSY, CDR2 SAAADI. The V end lost 5 bases, the J end lost 6 bases, and 24 bases lay between the germline ends.

V is TRBV12-3 or TRBV12-4 and J is TRBJ1-5, with 9 positions matching TRBD1. CDR3 length equals 14 residues. Trimming at V came to 6 bases and at J to 11 bases, leaving 11 bases not matched to a gene. CDR3 DNA: TGTGCCAGCAGGCCCGGGACAGGGATCGAGACCCAGCATTTT. Its protein is CASRPGTGIETQHF.

This chain connects TRBV6-1 to TRBJ2-7; 8 bases agree with TRBD2. J lost 3 bases, V lost 4 bases, and 5 bases had no gene match. CDR1 is MNHNS, CDR2 SASEGT, per germline. This CDR3 contains 14 residues. CDR3 loop: CASSGAGEGYEQYF. As DNA, the CDR3 is TGTGCCAGCAGTGGAGCGGGGGAAGGCTACGAGCAGTACTTC.

The chain employs TRBV11-2 and TRBJ2-7; 7 positions agree with TRBD2. The ends lost 5 bases at V and 7 bases at J; junction bases unmatched: 14. CDR3 length: 15 amino acids. Germline values: CDR1 SGHAT, CDR2 FQNNGV. Here the CDR3 reads CASSNLAERGNEQYF. CDR3 sequence (DNA): TGTGCCAGCAGCAATCTAGCGGAGAGGGGTAATGAGCAGTACTTC.

This clonotype was detected only a few times. The genes are TRBV6-1 and TRBJ1-2, with D perhaps TRBD1 (6 bases). V lost 0 bases, J lost 4 bases, and 15 bases lay in between. CDR1 MNHNS and CDR2 SASEGT come from the germline V gene. This CDR3 spans 16 amino acids. In DNA, the CDR3 is TGTGCCAGCAGTGAAGCTGGGGGGGCGTTGATCTATGGCTACACCTTC. Translation: CASSEAGGALIYGYTF.

The gene calls are TRBV7-6 and TRBJ2-3, with 10 bases identical to TRBD2. The CDR3 runs to 20 residues. J gave up 5 bases and V 1 base, and 18 bases lay outside the gene matches. CDR1 is SGHVS and CDR2 is FNYEAQ in the germline V gene. The CDR3, as DNA: TGTGCCAGCAGCTTAGTGAAACCGGGACTAGCGACGGCTCATCTAGATACGCAGTATTTT. As protein: CASSLVKPGLATAHLDTQYF.

This clonotype showed up just a few times. V gene TRBV5-1 combines with J gene TRBJ1-4; 7 nucleotides match TRBD1. Germline V gene sequence: CDR1 SGHRS, CDR2 YFSETQ. The ends lost 4 bases at V and 1 base at J; junction bases unmatched: 4. CDR3 length: 15 residues. The CDR3 reads CASSARDRTNEKLFF. CDR3 nucleotide sequence: TGCGCCAGCAGCGCGAGGGACAGAACTAATGAAAAACTGTTTTTT.

The chain joins TRBV5-1 to TRBJ1-2; D gene unclear. Per the germline V gene, CDR1 is SGHRS and CDR2 is YFSETQ. The V end lost 0 bases, the J end lost 3 bases, and 12 bases lay between the germline ends. The CDR3 sequence is 15 residues long. The CDR3 loop is CASSLATAGDYGYTF. CDR3 nucleotides: TGCGCCAGCAGCTTGGCGACTGCCGGGGACTATGGCTACACCTTC.

V and J are TRBV28 and TRBJ2-7; 7 bases line up with TRBD2. Germline loops: CDR1 MDHEN, CDR2 SYDVKM. V trimming: 7 bases; J trimming: 1 base; junction bases outside the gene matches: 7. The CDR3 length is 14 residues. The CDR3 loop reads CASTLAAKSYEQYF. The CDR3 nucleotides read TGTGCCAGCACGCTAGCGGCCAAGTCCTACGAGCAGTACTTC.

This clonotype turned up a few times. The chain recombines TRBV5-1 with TRBJ2-1; 16 bases fit TRBD2. CDR1 and CDR2 (germline): SGHRS, YFSETQ. V shed 4 bases, J shed 6 bases, and the junction held 7 bases outside the gene matches. The CDR3 runs 17 residues. CDR3 bases: TGCGCCAGCAGCAAGGGGACTAGCGGGAGGGCTTTCAATGAGCAGTTCTTC. Its protein is CASSKGTSGRAFNEQFF.

This chain connects TRBV6-6 to TRBJ2-1; tentative D call: TRBD1 (5 bases). V gave up 5 bases and J gave up 9 bases, with 17 bases separating them. From germline, CDR1 is MNHNY and CDR2 SVGAGI (reference sequence). The length of the CDR3 is 14 residues. The CDR3 sequence: CASSKPGQGGEQFF. DNA of the CDR3: TGTGCCAGCAGTAAACCTGGGCAGGGCGGTGAGCAGTTCTTC.

The gene calls are TRBV5-5 and TRBJ2-1, with TRBD2 identical over 12 bases. J was trimmed by 2 bases and V by 5 bases; bases with no gene match: 2. Germline CDR1 and CDR2: SGHKS and YYEKEE (reference sequence). The CDR3 totals 15 residues. The CDR3 DNA follows: TGTGCCAGCAGGAGGACTAGCGGGACCTACAATGAGCAGTTCTTC. Amino acid sequence: CASRRTSGTYNEQFF.

This clonotype showed up just a few times. The DNA of the CDR3 is TGCAGTGCAGGCGGAACTCACTCTGGGGCCAACGTCCTGACTTTC. Its protein product is CSAGGTHSGANVLTF. This chain uses TRBV20-1 with TRBJ2-6, with D unresolved. Trimming stripped 6 bases from V and 0 bases from J, with 12 bases between. Germline assignment: CDR1 DFQATT and CDR2 SNEGSKA (reference sequence). The CDR3 totals 15 residues.

The V and J genes are TRBV5-5 and TRBJ1-2, with 8 positions matching TRBD1. The junction had 5 bases not matched to a gene; V was cut back by 0 bases and J by 4 bases. The CDR3 is 15 amino acids. Per germline, CDR1 SGHKS and CDR2 YYEKEE (reference sequence). CDR3 sequence reads: CASSLVRDRSYGYTF. The CDR3 coding sequence is TGTGCCAGCAGCTTGGTACGGGACAGGAGCTATGGCTACACCTTC.

The chain joins TRBV7-9 to TRBJ2-7, with D possibly matching TRBD1 (5 bases). Germline V CDR1 and CDR2: SEHNR, FQNEAQ (reference sequence). The CDR3 length is 16 residues. The V end was cut by 0 bases, the J end by 3 bases, with 15 bases between. The CDR3 nucleotides read TGTGCCAGCAGCTTAGCGACCCCGATAGGGGACTACGAGCAGTACTTC. Protein product: CASSLATPIGDYEQYF.

This clonotype came up a few times. The chain combines TRBV2 with TRBJ2-1; a possible D gene is TRBD2 (5 bases). In germline, CDR1 is SNHLY, CDR2 FYNNEI. V gave up 2 bases and J gave up 7 bases, with 15 bases separating them. The CDR3 loop spans 15 amino acids. CDR3 DNA: TGTGCCAGCAGTGAAATTTCTGGGCCGGGGAATGAGCAGTTCTTC. The encoded protein is CASSEISGPGNEQFF.

The chain combines TRBV12-5 with TRBJ2-7; weak D call: TRBD1 (6 bases). Deletions cut 3 bases from V and 2 bases from J, with 17 bases between. The germline V gene has CDR1 LGHNT and CDR2 FRNRAP. CDR3 length: 16 amino acids. The chain's CDR3 is CASGFPRQDIAYEQYF. The CDR3 DNA sequence: TGTGCTAGTGGTTTCCCTCGACAGGACATCGCCTACGAGCAGTACTTC.

The genes are TRBV6-5 and TRBJ2-3; 9 nucleotides match TRBD2. The germline V gene encodes CDR1 MNHEY and CDR2 SVGAGI. The CDR3 spans 15 residues. V lost 7 bases and J lost 2; bases outside the gene matches: 7. The CDR3 DNA reads TGTGCCAGCACCCTTAGCGGGAGTGTCACAGATACGCAGTATTTT. Its protein is CASTLSGSVTDTQYF.

There are a few counts of this clonotype. The gene calls are TRBV29-1 and TRBJ2-1, with TRBD2 matching 10 bases. Losses at the gene ends were 7 bases for V and 7 bases for J; bases not matched to a gene: 10. The CDR3 consists of 14 residues. CDR1 is SQVTM, CDR2 ANQGSEA, per germline. The CDR3 region has the DNA TGCAGCGCGGAGGAGCGGGAGGGCTGGAATGAGCAGTTCTTC. Its protein product is CSAEEREGWNEQFF.

The CDR3 spells CASSPGLAGEPYEQYF. In nucleotides, the CDR3 is TGTGCCAGCAGCCCGGGACTAGCGGGAGAGCCCTACGAGCAGTACTTC. J is TRBJ2-7 and V is TRBV12-3 or TRBV12-4, with 14 bases fitting TRBD2. CDR3 length equals 16 residues. Trimming cost V 6 bases and J 2 bases; bases outside gene matches: 6.

In this sample, this clonotype turned up once. This chain links TRBV3-1 with TRBJ2-1; no definite D call. Trimming left V 1 base short and J 7 bases short, with 17 bases between. Germline V gives CDR1 LGHDT, CDR2 YNNKEL (reference sequence). This CDR3 comprises 16 residues. The CDR3 DNA is TGTGCCAGCAGCCAAGGGGGATTTCCCGTGCGGAATGAGCAGTTCTTC. This codes for CASSQGGFPVRNEQFF.

This clonotype was detected a few times. The chain is built from TRBV6-5 and TRBJ2-2, with D possibly being TRBD2 (6 bases). The V end was cut by 6 bases, the J end by 5 bases, with 13 bases between. Germline loops: CDR1 MNHEY, CDR2 SVGAGI. The CDR3 runs 14 residues. For the CDR3, the DNA is TGTGCCAGCAGCCAGGAGGGCCGAACCGGGGAGCTGTTTTTT. Translating it yields CASSQEGRTGELFF.

This clonotype was counted a few times. V gene TRBV5-5 combines with J gene TRBJ1-1; perhaps TRBD1 as D (5 bases). The CDR3 sequence is 14 residues long. V was cut by 5 bases and J by 4 bases, with 15 bases left in between. From germline, CDR1 is SGHKS and CDR2 YYEKEE (reference sequence). Written as DNA, the CDR3 is TGTGCCAGCAGTTGGGGACCGCGCGCCACTGAAGCTTTCTTT. The encoded protein is CASSWGPRATEAFF.

The chain recombines TRBV6-6 with TRBJ1-5; 7 nucleotides align to TRBD1. CDR1 MNHNY and CDR2 SVGAGI come from the germline V gene (reference sequence). Losses at the gene ends were 2 bases for V and 7 bases for J; bases not matched to a gene: 8. The CDR3 has 15 residues. This CDR3 is CASSYLTGEGQPQHF. In DNA, the CDR3 is TGTGCCAGCAGTTACCTAACAGGGGAGGGACAGCCCCAGCATTTT.

V is TRBV3-1 and J is TRBJ2-1; D might be TRBD2 (5 bases). This CDR3 comprises 14 residues. Germline values: CDR1 LGHDT, CDR2 YNNKEL (reference sequence). V lost 5 bases, J lost 12 bases, and 20 bases lay in between. The CDR3: CASSLTDSPMMQFF. CDR3 in DNA: TGTGCCAGCAGCTTAACGGACTCCCCGATGATGCAGTTCTTC.